Described below is a single T cell receptor beta chain sequence and its context. What it binds is unknown. These data are taken from a study of healthy donors' naive CD4 and CD8 T cells. Study context: A new alpha primer set targeted every functional IMGT alpha variant. Study-level findings and limits: Alpha and beta chains were sequenced in bulk without pairing.

This CDR3 is 17 amino acids long. The V end lost 6 bases, the J end lost 4 bases, and 22 bases lay between the germline ends. TCR libraries were built from 400 to 650 ng of total RNA by linear amplification. MiXCR, run by TCRdb on the reads, gives a single entry per CDR3 protein. The table includes 200,000 or so distinct CDR3 sequences, 65% to 75% detected once. CD4+CD8-CD45RO-CD45RA+ cells were naive CD4+; CD8+CD4-CD45RA+CD27bright cells were naive CD8+. Sequences were obtained from naive CD4+ and CD8+ T cells sorted from blood, pooled from several donors. This clonotype was obtained from a pool of human donors in good health; the sample pools cells from several healthy donors. J is TRBJ2-1 and V is TRBV12-3 or TRBV12-4, with D possibly TRBD1 on 6 matching bases. The CDR3 DNA follows: TGTGCCAGCAGCCCCAGGCCGGACAGCCAGATTTACAATGAGCAGTTCTTC. This sequence encodes CASSPRPDSQIYNEQFF.